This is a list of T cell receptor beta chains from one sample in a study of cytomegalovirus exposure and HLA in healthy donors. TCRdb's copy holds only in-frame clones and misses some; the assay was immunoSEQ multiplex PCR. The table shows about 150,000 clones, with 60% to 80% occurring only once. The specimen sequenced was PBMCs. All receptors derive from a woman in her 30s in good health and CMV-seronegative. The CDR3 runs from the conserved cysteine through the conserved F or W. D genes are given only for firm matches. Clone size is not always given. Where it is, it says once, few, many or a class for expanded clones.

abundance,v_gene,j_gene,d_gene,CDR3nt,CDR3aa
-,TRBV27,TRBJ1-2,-,TGTGCCAGCAGTTTATCCGCCGACAGTTTGCTTTCTCCTAACTATGGCTACACCTTC,CASSLSADSLLSPNYGYTF
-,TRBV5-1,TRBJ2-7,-,TGCGCCAGCAGCTTGGCAGGGACTGAGCAGTACTTC,CASSLAGTEQYF
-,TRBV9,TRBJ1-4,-,TGTGCCAGCAGCGTAGAGGCAGGGAATGAAAAACTGTTTTTT,CASSVEAGNEKLFF
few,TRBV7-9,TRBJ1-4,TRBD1,TGTGCCAGCAGCAAGAAACCGGGACAGGGAAGTGAAAAACTGTTTTTT,CASSKKPGQGSEKLFF
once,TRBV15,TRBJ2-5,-,TGTGCCACCAGCAGAGGGGGGGGGCCCAACCAAGAGACCCAGTACTTC,CATSRGGGPNQETQYF
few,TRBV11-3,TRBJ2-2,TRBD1,TGTGCCAGCAGCTTGGACAACTGGGACAGGGGAATGAACACCGGGGAGCTGTTTTTT,CASSLDNWDRGMNTGELFF
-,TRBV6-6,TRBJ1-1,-,TGTGCCAGCAGTTACAAGGGGGACAACACTGAAGCTTTCTTT,CASSYKGDNTEAFF
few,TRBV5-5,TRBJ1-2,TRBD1,TGTGCCAGCAGCTTGTATCGGGACAGCAACTATGGCTACACCTTC,CASSLYRDSNYGYTF
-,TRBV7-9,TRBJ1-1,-,TGTGCCAGCAGCTTAGGACAGGAGAACACTGAAGCTTTCTTT,CASSLGQENTEAFF
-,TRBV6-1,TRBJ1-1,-,TGTGCCAGCAGTTTAGGGGCGACGGGCACTGAAGCTTTCTTT,CASSLGATGTEAFF
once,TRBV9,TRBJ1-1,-,TGTGCCAGCAGCGTACAAGGGGGTCTGGGCACTGAAGCTTTCTTT,CASSVQGGLGTEAFF
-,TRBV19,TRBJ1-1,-,TGTGCCACTAAAAATCTGGGGAGCACTGAAGCTTTCTTT,CATKNLGSTEAFF
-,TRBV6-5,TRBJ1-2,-,TGTGCCAGCAGCCCTGGAGACTATGGCTACACCTTC,CASSPGDYGYTF
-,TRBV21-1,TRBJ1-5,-,TGTGCCAGCAGCAAAGTGGGAACAGGGGGCAATCAGCCCCAGCATTTT,CASSKVGTGGNQPQHF
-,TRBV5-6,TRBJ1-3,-,TGTGCCAGCAGCTTGGCCGGTCCTGGAAACACCATATATTTT,CASSLAGPGNTIYF
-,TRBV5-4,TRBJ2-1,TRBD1,TGTGCCAGCCGACCAGGGGGCTACAATGAGCAGTTCTTC,CASRPGGYNEQFF
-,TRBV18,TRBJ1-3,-,TGTGCCAGCTCACCCCTGCGCGCAGGGATCCCTGGAAACACCATATATTTT,CASSPLRAGIPGNTIYF
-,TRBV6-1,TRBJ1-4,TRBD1,TGTGCCAGCAGTGAATTCCTTGGGACAGGAGCCGAAAAACTGTTTTTT,CASSEFLGTGAEKLFF
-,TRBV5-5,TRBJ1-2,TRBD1,TGTGCCAGCAGCCCGGCCGGGACAGGGATCTATGGCTACACCTTC,CASSPAGTGIYGYTF
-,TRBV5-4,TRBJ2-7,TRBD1,TGTGCCAGCAGCTCCCAGACAGGGATTTACTACGAGCAGTACTTC,CASSSQTGIYYEQYF
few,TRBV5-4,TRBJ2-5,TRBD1,TGTGCCAGCAGCCTCTGGACAGGGGGAGAGACCCAGTACTTC,CASSLWTGGETQYF
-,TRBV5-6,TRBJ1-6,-,TGTGCCAGCAGCTCTGATGGAGGGGCCCTGGGTCCCCTCCACTTT,CASSSDGGALGPLHF
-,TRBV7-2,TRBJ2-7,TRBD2,TGTGCCAGCAGCTCAAACCCCTTAACTAGCGGGGGGTACGAGCAGTACTTC,CASSSNPLTSGGYEQYF
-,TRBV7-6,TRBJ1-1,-,TGTGCCAGCAGCGGGGACACCTACACTGAAGCTTTCTTT,CASSGDTYTEAFF
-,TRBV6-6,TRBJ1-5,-,TGTGCCAGCAGTCCACGACAGAGCAATCAGCCCCAGCATTTT,CASSPRQSNQPQHF
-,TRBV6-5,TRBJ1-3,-,TGTGCCAGCAGGAAGGACTCTTACTCTGGAAACACCATATATTTT,CASRKDSYSGNTIYF
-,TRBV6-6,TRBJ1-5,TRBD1,TGTGCCAGCAGAGGACAGGACTATAGCAATCAGCCCCAGCATTTT,CASRGQDYSNQPQHF
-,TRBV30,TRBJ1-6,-,TGTGCCTGGAGTGCAGGCTCCGGGACATCATCCTCACCCCTCCACTTT,CAWSAGSGTSSSPLHF
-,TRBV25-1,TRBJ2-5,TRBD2,TGTGCCAGCAGTGAAGGTACTAGCGGGGGGCCAGGAGAGACCCAGTACTTC,CASSEGTSGGPGETQYF
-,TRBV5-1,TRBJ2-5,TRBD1,TGCGCCAGCAGCTTTGACAGGGAAGAGACCCAGTACTTC,CASSFDREETQYF
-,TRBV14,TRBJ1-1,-,TGTGCCAGCAGCCAGATGAGAAACACTGAAGCTTTCTTT,CASSQMRNTEAFF
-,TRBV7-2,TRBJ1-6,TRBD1,TGTGCCAGCAACCCCAGGGGGTATAATTCACCCCTCCACTTT,CASNPRGYNSPLHF
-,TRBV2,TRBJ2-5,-,TGTGCCAGCAGTGATTACGTGAGAGAAGAGACCCAGTACTTC,CASSDYVREETQYF
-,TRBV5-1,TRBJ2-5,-,TGCGCCAGCAGGGGTCTTAGAGGAGCGGAGACCCAGTACTTC,CASRGLRGAETQYF
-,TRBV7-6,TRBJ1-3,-,TGTGCCAGCAGCTTAGTGAGTCCTGGAAACACCATATATTTT,CASSLVSPGNTIYF
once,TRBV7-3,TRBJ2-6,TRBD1,TGTGCCAGCACCCAGACAGGGATCGGGGCCAACGTCCTGACTTTC,CASTQTGIGANVLTF
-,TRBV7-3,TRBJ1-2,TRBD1,TGTGCCAGCAGATACCCGGGACAGGGGATCTATGGCTACACCTTC,CASRYPGQGIYGYTF
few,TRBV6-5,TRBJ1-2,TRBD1,TGTGCCAGCAGTACGGGACAGCAAAACTATGGCTACACCTTC,CASSTGQQNYGYTF
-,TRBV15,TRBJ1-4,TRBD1,TGTGCCACCAGCGCGAGGGGAGCCGGACAGGGTCGTGCAACTAATGAAAAACTGTTTTTT,CATSARGAGQGRATNEKLFF
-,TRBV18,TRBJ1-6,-,TGTGCCAGCTCCGAAGCGGGGCGGGATAATTCACCCCTCCACTTT,CASSEAGRDNSPLHF
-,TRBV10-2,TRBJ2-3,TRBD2,TGCGCCAGCAGTGAGCGGCGGACTAGCGGGGAAGGTACGCAGTATTTT,CASSERRTSGEGTQYF
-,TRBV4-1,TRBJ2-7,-,TGCGCCAGCAGCCAAGGGGCGCGGGGCCTCGCCTACGAGCAGTACTTC,CASSQGARGLAYEQYF
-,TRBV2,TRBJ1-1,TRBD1,TGTGCCAGCAGTTTGGACAGGGTGGCCACTGAAGCTTTCTTT,CASSLDRVATEAFF
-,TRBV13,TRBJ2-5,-,TGTGCCAGCAGTCCCGGAGGGCAGTCGGTGGAGACCCAGTACTTC,CASSPGGQSVETQYF
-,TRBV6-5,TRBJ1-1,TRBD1,TGTGCCAGCAGTTTCGGACAGGGAAACACTGAAGCTTTCTTT,CASSFGQGNTEAFF
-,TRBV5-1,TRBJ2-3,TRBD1,TGCGCCACCAGGACAGGGGCAACAGATACGCAGTATTTT,CATRTGATDTQYF
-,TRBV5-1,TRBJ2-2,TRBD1,TGCGCCAGCAGCACGCCCCTGGGACAGGGGAACACCGGGGAGCTGTTTTTT,CASSTPLGQGNTGELFF
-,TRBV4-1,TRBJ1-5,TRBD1,TGCGCCAGCAGCCAAACCGGGACAGGCGTTAGCAATCAGCCCCAGCATTTT,CASSQTGTGVSNQPQHF
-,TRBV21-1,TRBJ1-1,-,TGTGCCAGCAGCCTGGGACAGTTGAACACTGAAGCTTTCTTT,CASSLGQLNTEAFF